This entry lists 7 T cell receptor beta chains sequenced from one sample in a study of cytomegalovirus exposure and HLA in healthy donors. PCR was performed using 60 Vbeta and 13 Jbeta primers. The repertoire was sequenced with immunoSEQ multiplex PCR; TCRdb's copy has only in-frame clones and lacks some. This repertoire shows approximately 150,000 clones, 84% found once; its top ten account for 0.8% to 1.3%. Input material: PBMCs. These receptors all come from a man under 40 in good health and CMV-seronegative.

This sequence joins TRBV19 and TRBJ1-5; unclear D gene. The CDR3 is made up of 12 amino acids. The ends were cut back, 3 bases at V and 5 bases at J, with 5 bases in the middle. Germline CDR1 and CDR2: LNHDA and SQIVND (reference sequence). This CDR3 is CASSIQDQPQHF. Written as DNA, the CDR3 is TGTGCCAGTAGTATTCAGGATCAGCCCCAGCATTTT. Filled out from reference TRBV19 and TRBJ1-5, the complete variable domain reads DGGITQSPKYLFRKEGQNVTLSCEQNLNHDAMYWYRQDPGQGLRLIYYSQIVNDFQKGDIAEGYSVSREKKESFPLTVTSAQKNPTAFYLCASSIQDQPQHFGDGTRLSIL.

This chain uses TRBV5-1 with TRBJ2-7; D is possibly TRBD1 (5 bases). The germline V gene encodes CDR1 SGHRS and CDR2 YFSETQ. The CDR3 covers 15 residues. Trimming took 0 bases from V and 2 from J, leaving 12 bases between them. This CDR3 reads CASSLASRATYEQYF. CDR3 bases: TGCGCCAGCAGCTTGGCCTCCAGGGCTACCTACGAGCAGTACTTC.

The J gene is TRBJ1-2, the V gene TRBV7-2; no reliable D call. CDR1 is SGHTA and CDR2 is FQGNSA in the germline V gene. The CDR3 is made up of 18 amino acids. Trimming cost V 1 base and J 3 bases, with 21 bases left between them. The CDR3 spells CASSLDSVSGFGYYGYTF. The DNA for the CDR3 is TGTGCCAGCAGCTTAGATTCTGTGTCTGGTTTCGGGTACTATGGCTACACCTTC.

As DNA, the CDR3 is TGTGCCAGCAGCTTATTAGCGGGAACCTCAGATACGCAGTATTTT. It is translated as CASSLLAGTSDTQYF. The chain combines TRBV7-9 with TRBJ2-3; 8 bases are shared with TRBD2. CDR3 length: 15 residues. Losses at the gene ends were 2 bases for V and 4 bases for J; bases not matched to a gene: 5. CDR1 and CDR2 (germline): SEHNR, FQNEAQ (reference sequence).

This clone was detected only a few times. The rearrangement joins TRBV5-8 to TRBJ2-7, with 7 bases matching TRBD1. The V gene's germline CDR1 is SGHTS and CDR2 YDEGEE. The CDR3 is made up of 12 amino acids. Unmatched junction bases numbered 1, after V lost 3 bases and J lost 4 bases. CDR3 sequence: CASSYRGYEQYF. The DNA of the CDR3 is TGTGCCAGCAGCTACAGGGGATACGAGCAGTACTTC.

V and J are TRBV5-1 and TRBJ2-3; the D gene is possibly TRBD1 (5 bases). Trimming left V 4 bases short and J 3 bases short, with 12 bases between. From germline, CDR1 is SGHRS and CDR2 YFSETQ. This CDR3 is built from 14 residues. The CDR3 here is CASSGLTATDTQYF. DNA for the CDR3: TGCGCCAGCAGCGGGTTGACAGCAACAGATACGCAGTATTTT.

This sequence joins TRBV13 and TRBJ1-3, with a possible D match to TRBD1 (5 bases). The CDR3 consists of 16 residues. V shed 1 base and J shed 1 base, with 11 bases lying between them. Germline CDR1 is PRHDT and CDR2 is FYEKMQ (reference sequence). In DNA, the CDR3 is TGTGCCAGCAGCTTAGTTGGGGCGGCTTCTGGAAACACCATATATTTT. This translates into CASSLVGAASGNTIYF. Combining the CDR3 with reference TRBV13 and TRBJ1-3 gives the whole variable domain AAGVIQSPRHLIKEKRETATLKCYPIPRHDTVYWYQQGPGQDPQFLISFYEKMQSDKGSIPDRFSAQQFSDYHSELNMSSLELGDSALYFCASSLVGAASGNTIYFGEGSWLTVV.